The T cell receptor beta chain under discussion was sequenced for a study of T cell clonality in common variable immunodeficiency. Study-wide points: Fewer deletions and N-nucleotide insertions were reportedly seen in common variable immunodeficiency TCR beta sequences. Links between repertoire features and CVID complications were heterogeneity-limited.

Germline V gene lookup returns CDR1 SGHAT and CDR2 FQNNGV. V lost 0 bases to trimming and J lost 7 bases, with 12 bases between them. The CDR3 is made up of 14 amino acids. In its sample, this clone was seen many times. The target antigen is unknown. The sequenced fragment ends 3 residues before the CDR3 boundary, so the rest is inferred from the germline J gene. Sequencing input was equivalent genomic DNA from CVID and controls. Some clones are missing from TCRdb's copy, which holds only in-frame ones; the method was immunoSEQ multiplex PCR. The sample contains 50,000 to 60,000 clones, none occurring once; 4.5% to 5.5% lies in the top ten.

The chain carries TRBV11-2 and TRBJ2-5, with D possibly TRBD2 on 6 matching bases. This receptor was taken from a person aged 18-69 years in good health. The specimen was peripheral blood mononuclear cells. The CDR3 loop reads CASSLEPQGGTQYF. CDR3 DNA (partial): TGTGCCAGCAGCTTAGAGCCTCAGGGAGGGACC.